Given below is one T cell receptor beta chain in context. Trimming shortened V by 6 bases and J by 0 bases, and 8 bases separated the two germline ends. The germline CDR1 and CDR2 sequences are MNHEY and SVGAGI. The CDR3 spans 13 residues. The data stem from a study of blood T cell repertoires in COVID-19. Across the whole study: There were acute and convalescent COVID-19 samples, and they came from the United States, Italy and Spain. T cells, B-cell-depleted T cells, or PBMCs supplied cDNA or gDNA.

Only in-frame clones appear in the TCRdb table, and some are missing; sequencing was by immunoSEQ multiplex PCR. The sample has about 400,000 clones; around nine tenths are singletons. In terms of age and location, participants ranged from roughly 18 to 90 years and lived in about 25 US areas. For recovered donors of Cohort 3, there were two negative PCRs, clearance, or symptom resolution. The sequence was obtained from a woman in her thirties who had recovered from COVID-19. The sample taken for sequencing was PBMCs or T cells enriched from blood (not recorded which). The J gene is TRBJ1-2, the V gene TRBV6-5; D is uncertain. CDR3 residues: CASSPYTNYGYTF. Here the CDR3 DNA reads TGTGCCAGCAGCCCCTATACTAACTATGGCTACACCTTC.